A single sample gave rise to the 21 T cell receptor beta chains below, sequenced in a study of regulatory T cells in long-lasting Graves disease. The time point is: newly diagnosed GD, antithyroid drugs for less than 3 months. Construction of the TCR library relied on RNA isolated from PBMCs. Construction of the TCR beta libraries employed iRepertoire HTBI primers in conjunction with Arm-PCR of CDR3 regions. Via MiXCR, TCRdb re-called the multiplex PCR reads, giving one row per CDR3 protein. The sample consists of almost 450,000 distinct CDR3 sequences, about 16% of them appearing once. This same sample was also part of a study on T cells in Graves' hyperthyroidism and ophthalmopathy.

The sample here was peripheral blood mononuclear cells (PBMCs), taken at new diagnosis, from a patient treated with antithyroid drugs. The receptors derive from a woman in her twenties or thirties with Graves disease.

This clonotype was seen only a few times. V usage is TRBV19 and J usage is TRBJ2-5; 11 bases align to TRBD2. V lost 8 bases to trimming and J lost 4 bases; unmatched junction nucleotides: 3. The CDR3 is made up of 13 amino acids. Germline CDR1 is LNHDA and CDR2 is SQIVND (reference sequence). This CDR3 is CASHSGRGETQYF. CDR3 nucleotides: TGTGCCAGTCATAGCGGGAGGGGAGAGACCCAGTACTTC.

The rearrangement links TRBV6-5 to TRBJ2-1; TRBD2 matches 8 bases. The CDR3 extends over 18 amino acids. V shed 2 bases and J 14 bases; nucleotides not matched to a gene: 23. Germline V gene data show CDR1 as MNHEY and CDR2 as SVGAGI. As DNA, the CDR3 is TGTGCCAGCAGTTACGAGGGGTTGCGGCGGGAGGCTCTTGAGACAGAGTTCTTC. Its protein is CASSYEGLRREALETEFF.

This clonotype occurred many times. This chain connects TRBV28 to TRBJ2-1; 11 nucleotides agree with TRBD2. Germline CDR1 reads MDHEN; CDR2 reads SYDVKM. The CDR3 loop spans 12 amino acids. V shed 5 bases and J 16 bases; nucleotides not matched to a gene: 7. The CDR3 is CASSQLAGEEFF. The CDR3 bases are TGTGCCAGCAGTCAACTAGCGGGAGAGGAATTCTTC.

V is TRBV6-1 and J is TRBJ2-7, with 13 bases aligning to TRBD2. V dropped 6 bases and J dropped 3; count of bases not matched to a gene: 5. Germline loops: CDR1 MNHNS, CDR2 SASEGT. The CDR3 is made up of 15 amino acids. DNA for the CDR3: TGTGCCAGCAGCCGCGGACTAGCGGGGGACTACGAGCAGTACTTC. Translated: CASSRGLAGDYEQYF.

The CDR3 is CSVALTNGIQYF. For the CDR3, the DNA is TGCAGCGTTGCCTTAACAAATGGTATTCAGTACTTC. V usage is TRBV29-1 and J usage is TRBJ2-4; D gene unclear. V was cut by 4 bases and J by 10 bases, with 14 bases left in between. The CDR3 loop spans 12 amino acids. Germline loops: CDR1 SQVTM, CDR2 ANQGSEA.

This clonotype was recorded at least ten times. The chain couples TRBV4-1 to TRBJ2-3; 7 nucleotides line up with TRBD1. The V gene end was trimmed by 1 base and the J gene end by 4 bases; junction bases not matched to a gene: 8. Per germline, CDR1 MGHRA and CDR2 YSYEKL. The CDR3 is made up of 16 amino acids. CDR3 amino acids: CASSQAGTVRSDTQYF. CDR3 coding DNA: TGCGCCAGCAGCCAAGCCGGGACAGTACGCTCAGATACGCAGTATTTT.

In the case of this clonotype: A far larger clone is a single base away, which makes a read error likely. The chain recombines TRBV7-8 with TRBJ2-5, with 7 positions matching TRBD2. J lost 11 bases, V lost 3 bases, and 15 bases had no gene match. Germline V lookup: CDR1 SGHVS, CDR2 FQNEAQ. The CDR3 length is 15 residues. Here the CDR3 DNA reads TGTGCCAGCAGCTTCGAGGGAGGGTCCTACAATGAGCAGTACTTC. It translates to CASSFEGGSYNEQYF.

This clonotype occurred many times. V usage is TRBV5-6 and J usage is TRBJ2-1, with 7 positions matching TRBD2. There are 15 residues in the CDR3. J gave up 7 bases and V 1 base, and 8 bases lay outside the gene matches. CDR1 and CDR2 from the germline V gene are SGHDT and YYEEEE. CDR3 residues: CASSLPTPGGNEQFF. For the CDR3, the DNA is TGTGCCAGCAGCTTGCCGACACCGGGGGGAAATGAGCAGTTCTTC.

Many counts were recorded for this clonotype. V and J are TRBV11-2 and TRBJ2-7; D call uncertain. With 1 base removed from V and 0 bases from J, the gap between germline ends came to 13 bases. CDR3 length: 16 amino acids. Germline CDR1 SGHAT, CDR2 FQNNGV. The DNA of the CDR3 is TGTGCCAGCAGCTTAGCTGGTGGGGTTAGCTCCTACGAGCAGTACTTC. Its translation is CASSLAGGVSSYEQYF.

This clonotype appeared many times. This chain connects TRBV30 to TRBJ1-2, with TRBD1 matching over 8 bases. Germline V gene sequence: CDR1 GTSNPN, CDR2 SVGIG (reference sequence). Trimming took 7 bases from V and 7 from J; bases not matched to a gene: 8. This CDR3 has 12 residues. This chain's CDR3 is CASPGGRGGYTF. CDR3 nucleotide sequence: TGTGCCTCCCCAGGGGGCAGAGGTGGCTACACCTTC. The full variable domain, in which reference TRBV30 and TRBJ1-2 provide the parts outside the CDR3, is SQTIHQWPATLVQPVGSPLSLECTVEGTSNPNLYWYRQAAGRGLQLLFYSVGIGQISSEVPQNLSASRPQDRQFILSSKKLLLSDSGFYLCASPGGRGGYTFGSGTRLTVV.

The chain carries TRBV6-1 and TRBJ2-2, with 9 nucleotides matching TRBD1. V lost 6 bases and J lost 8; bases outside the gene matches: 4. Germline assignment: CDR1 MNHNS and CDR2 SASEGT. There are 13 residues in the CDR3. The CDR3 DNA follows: TGTGCCAGCAGACAGGGGGCGCAAGGGGAGCTGTTTTTT. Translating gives CASRQGAQGELFF.

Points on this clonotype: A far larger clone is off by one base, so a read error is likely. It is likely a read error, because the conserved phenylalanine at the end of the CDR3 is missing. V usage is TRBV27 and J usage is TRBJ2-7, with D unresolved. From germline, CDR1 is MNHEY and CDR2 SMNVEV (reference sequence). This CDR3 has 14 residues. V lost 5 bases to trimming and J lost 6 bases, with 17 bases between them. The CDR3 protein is CASSETHSLGEQYL. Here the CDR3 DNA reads TGTGCCAGCAGTGAAACACATAGCTTAGGCGAGCAGTACCTC.

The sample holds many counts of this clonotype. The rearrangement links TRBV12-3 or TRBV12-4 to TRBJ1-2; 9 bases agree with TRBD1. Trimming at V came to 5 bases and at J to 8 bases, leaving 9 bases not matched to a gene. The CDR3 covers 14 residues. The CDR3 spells CASSTWDRAEGYTF. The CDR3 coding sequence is TGTGCCAGCAGTACCTGGGACAGGGCGGAAGGCTACACCTTC.

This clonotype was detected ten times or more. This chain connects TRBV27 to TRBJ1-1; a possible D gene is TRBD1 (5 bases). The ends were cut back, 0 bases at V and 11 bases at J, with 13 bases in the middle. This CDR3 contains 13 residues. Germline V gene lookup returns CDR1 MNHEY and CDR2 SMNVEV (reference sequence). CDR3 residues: CASSLSTGTQAFF. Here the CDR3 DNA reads TGTGCCAGCAGTTTATCGACCGGGACGCAGGCTTTCTTT.

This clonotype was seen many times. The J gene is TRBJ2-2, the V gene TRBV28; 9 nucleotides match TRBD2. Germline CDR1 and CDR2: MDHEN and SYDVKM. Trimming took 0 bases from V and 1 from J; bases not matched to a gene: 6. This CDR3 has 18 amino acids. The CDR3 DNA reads TGTGCCAGCAGTTTATGGGCTAGCGGGACCAAGAACACCGGGGAGCTGTTTTTT. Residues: CASSLWASGTKNTGELFF. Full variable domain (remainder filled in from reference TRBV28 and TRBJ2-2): DVKVTQSSRYLVKRTGEKVFLECVQDMDHENMFWYRQDPGLGLRLIYFSYDVKMKEKGDIPEGYSVSREKKERFSLILESASTNQTSMYLCASSLWASGTKNTGELFFGEGSRLTVL.

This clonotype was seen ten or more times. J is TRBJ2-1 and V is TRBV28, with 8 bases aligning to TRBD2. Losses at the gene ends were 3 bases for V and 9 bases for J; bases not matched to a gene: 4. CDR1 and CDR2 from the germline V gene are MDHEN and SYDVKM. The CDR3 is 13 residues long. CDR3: CASSLGLEGEQFF. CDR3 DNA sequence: TGTGCCAGCAGTTTGGGACTAGAGGGTGAGCAGTTCTTC.

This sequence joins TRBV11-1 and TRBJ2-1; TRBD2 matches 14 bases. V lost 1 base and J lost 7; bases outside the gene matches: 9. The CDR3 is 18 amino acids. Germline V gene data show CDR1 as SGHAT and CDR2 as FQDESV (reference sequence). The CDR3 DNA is TGTGCCAGCAGCTTAGAGGTTTTTGGACTAGCGGGAGGTAATGAGCAGTTCTTC. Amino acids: CASSLEVFGLAGGNEQFF.

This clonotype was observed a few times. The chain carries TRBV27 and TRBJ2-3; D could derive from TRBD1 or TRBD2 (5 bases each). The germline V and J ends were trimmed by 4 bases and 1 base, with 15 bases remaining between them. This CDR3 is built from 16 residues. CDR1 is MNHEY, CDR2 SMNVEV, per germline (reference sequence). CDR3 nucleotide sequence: TGTGCCAGCAGTTCCCGGGACCCCGGTGGCACAGATACGCAGTATTTT. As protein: CASSSRDPGGTDTQYF.

In DNA form, the CDR3 reads TGCAGTGCTAGATTAGCGGGAGAGGTAACAGATACGCAGTATTTT. It codes for CSARLAGEVTDTQYF. The rearrangement links TRBV20-1 to TRBJ2-3; TRBD2 matches at 9 bases. This CDR3 has 15 amino acids. With 2 bases clipped from V and 3 bases from J, the junction kept 6 bases outside the gene matches. The germline CDR1 and CDR2 sequences are DFQATT and SNEGSKA (reference sequence).

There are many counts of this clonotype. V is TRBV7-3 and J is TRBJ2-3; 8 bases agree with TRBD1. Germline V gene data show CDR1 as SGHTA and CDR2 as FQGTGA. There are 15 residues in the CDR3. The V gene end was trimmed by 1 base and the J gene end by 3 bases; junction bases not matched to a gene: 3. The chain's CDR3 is CASSLNQGATDTQYF. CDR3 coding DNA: TGTGCCAGCAGCTTAAACCAGGGGGCAACAGATACGCAGTATTTT.

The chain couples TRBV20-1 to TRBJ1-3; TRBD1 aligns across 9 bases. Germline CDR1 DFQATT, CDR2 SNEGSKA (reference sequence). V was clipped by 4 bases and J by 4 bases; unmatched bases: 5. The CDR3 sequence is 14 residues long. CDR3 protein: CSATSGTGGNTIYF. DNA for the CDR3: TGCAGTGCTACCTCCGGGACAGGGGGAAACACCATATATTTT.